Given below is one T cell receptor beta chain in context. As yet, its antigen is unknown. The data were taken from a study of blood T cells in healthy people across ages. Extracted total RNA amounted to at least 6 micrograms for each sample. The authors ran a second PCR of about 7 to 11 cycles using a sample-barcoded 5' primer and a J-beta primer mix. TCRdb redid the calling of the 5' RACE reads with MiXCR, one entry per CDR3 protein. This table has about 900,000 distinct CDR3 sequences, under 80% appearing once. Germline V gene sequence: CDR1 MNHNS, CDR2 SASEGT. The CDR3 is 12 residues long. Points from the study as a whole: TCR beta diversity was tightly associated with the proportion of naive T cells. No conclusive comparison of naive versus antigen-experienced cells was possible with unsorted PBMCs. More naive CD4+ cells and higher diversity marked long-lived donors relative to aged donors.

The gene calls are TRBV6-1 and TRBJ2-4; D gene ambiguous. The DNA end is more similar to TRBJ2-7, so the J call may be wrong. The sample consisted of blood. The source is a young man in good health. Here the CDR3 reads CASSDASYEQYF. The CDR3, as DNA: TGTGCCAGCAGTGACGCTTCCTACGAGCAGTACTTC.